This T cell receptor beta chain was identified during a study of CD8 T cells in Susac syndrome. Negative isolation was applied to CD8+ and CD4+ T cells, and FACS enrichment was applied to TEMRA cells. Reverse transcription of about 0.45 to 1 ug RNA was performed with random hexamers. Amplification of TCR beta CDR3 used immunoSEQ multiplex PCR across 54 Vbeta and 13 Jbeta. TCRdb passed the immunoSEQ multiplex PCR reads through MiXCR, listing each CDR3 protein once. The repertoire holds 150,000 to 200,000 distinct CDR3 sequences, with about 95% as singletons. Germline V CDR1 and CDR2: SEHNR, FQNEAQ (reference sequence). CDR3 length: 17 amino acids. V was pared by 1 base and J by 3 bases, with 16 bases between.

The receptor comes from a human donor in good health. This sequence joins TRBV7-9 and TRBJ2-1; the D is unclear. The sequenced material came from CD4+ T cells from PBMCs. CDR3 in DNA: TGTGCCAGCAGCTTAGGGAAAGCCAGGTCAGACTACAATGAGCAGTTCTTC. Protein: CASSLGKARSDYNEQFF.